This T cell receptor beta chain emerged from a study of molecular identifiers for immune sequencing clone quantification. Study-wide points: Among around 970,000 naive cells, spiked Jurkat TCR RNA from a single cell was reportedly detectable.

In this sample, this clonotype turned up many times. Its target is unknown. TCRdb re-analysed the PCR reads in MiXCR, keeping a single row per CDR3 protein. The sample holds approximately 37,000 distinct CDR3 sequences, 15% to 20% seen once. This CDR3 is built from 15 residues. Trimming took 4 bases from V and 3 from J; bases not matched to a gene: 8. Germline lookup yields CDR1 SGDLS and CDR2 YYNGEE. The authors sorted naive CD8 T cells as CD8+CD4-CCR7+CD45RA+. The V and J genes are TRBV9 and TRBJ2-3, with TRBD2 identical over 7 bases. The sequence came from a human donor in good health. Some libraries in this study had Jurkat cell RNA spiked in. Specimen: naive CD8+ T cells from blood, with Jurkat cell RNA spiked in. Subset of the sample: FACS-sorted CD8+CD4-CCR7+CD45RA+ naive T cells. The CDR3: CASSSFRLATDTQYF. As DNA, the CDR3 is TGTGCCAGCAGCTCTTTCCGACTAGCAACAGATACGCAGTATTTT.